What follows are 14 T cell receptor beta chains derived from one specimen sequenced in a study of control samples from healthy donors and cancer patients. The protocol was immunoSEQ multiplex PCR, while the TCRdb copy is restricted to in-frame clones and leaves out a portion. The sample has more than 110,000 clones; roughly nine tenths are singletons. Sequencing was done on a sample of blood. Receptors originate from a woman in her twenties or thirties in good health.

DNA of the CDR3: TGTGCCAGCAGTTTAGGGATGGGCTATGGCTACACCTTC. Translated: CASSLGMGYGYTF. The chain couples TRBV28 to TRBJ1-2, with D unresolved. Trimming took off 2 bases at V and 4 bases at J, with 8 bases between the two ends. CDR1 is MDHEN, CDR2 SYDVKM, per germline. The CDR3 runs 13 residues.

In its sample, this clone was seen once. This sequence joins TRBV5-1 and TRBJ1-4; the D is unclear. Looked up from germline, CDR1 is SGHRS and CDR2 is YFSETQ. The CDR3 consists of 13 residues. V was clipped by 1 base and J by 8 bases, with 9 bases between them. Written as DNA, the CDR3 is TGCGCCAGCAGCTTGTCGGGTTGGGAAAAACTGTTTTTT. As protein: CASSLSGWEKLFF.

The CDR3 is CASSVEGGGTEAFF. The CDR3 DNA sequence: TGTGCCAGCAGCGTAGAGGGAGGGGGCACTGAAGCTTTCTTT. The rearrangement joins TRBV9 to TRBJ1-1; D possibly corresponds to TRBD1 (6 bases). This CDR3 has 14 residues. CDR1 and CDR2 from the germline V gene are SGDLS and YYNGEE. Trimming stripped 0 bases from V and 4 bases from J, with 10 bases between.

In this sample, this clone turned up once. The genes are TRBV28 and TRBJ2-7, with D tentatively TRBD1 or TRBD2 (5 bases each). This CDR3 contains 15 residues. V was cut by 6 bases and J by 3 bases, with 18 bases left in between. Germline V gives CDR1 MDHEN, CDR2 SYDVKM. The CDR3 spells CASRREPGTGYEQYF. The CDR3 nucleotides read TGTGCCAGCAGGAGGGAACCCGGGACGGGCTACGAGCAGTACTTC.

The chain joins TRBV6-5 to TRBJ2-7, with 11 bases lining up with TRBD2. The CDR3 sequence is 15 residues long. J was trimmed by 2 bases and V by 6 bases; bases with no gene match: 6. Germline CDR1 and CDR2: MNHEY and SVGAGI. Here the CDR3 DNA reads TGTGCCAGCAGCCGACCGACTAGCGGGGCCTACGAGCAGTACTTC. Its protein product is CASSRPTSGAYEQYF.

This chain links TRBV5-6 with TRBJ2-2; 9 bases fit TRBD1. The germline V gene has CDR1 SGHDT and CDR2 YYEEEE. This CDR3 has 14 residues. V dropped 4 bases and J dropped 6; count of bases not matched to a gene: 4. DNA for the CDR3: TGTGCCAGCAGCCGGGACAGGGTTGCCGGGGAGCTGTTTTTT. Translation gives CASSRDRVAGELFF. Supplemented by reference TRBV5-6 and TRBJ2-2, the full variable domain reads DAGVTQSPTHLIKTRGQQVTLRCSPKSGHDTVSWYQQALGQGPQFIFQYYEEEERQRGNFPDRFSGHQFPNYSSELNVNALLLGDSALYLCASSRDRVAGELFFGEGSRLTVL.

The chain carries TRBV6-6 and TRBJ1-5, with D unresolved. Germline V lookup: CDR1 MNHNY, CDR2 SVGAGI (reference sequence). V was shortened by 2 bases and J by 1 base, with 6 bases between the two germline ends. The length of the CDR3 is 14 residues. The CDR3 region has the DNA TGTGCCAGCAGTTACAGGGAAAGCAATCAGCCCCAGCATTTT. This codes for CASSYRESNQPQHF.

This rearrangement joins TRBV27 to TRBJ2-7; D is undetermined. Trimming removed 3 bases at V and 1 base at J, with 7 bases between. This CDR3 comprises 13 residues. Germline V CDR1 and CDR2: MNHEY, SMNVEV (reference sequence). Written as DNA, the CDR3 is TGTGCCAGCAGTTTCGGCCCGTCCTACGAGCAGTACTTC. Encoded protein: CASSFGPSYEQYF.

The genes are TRBV7-2 and TRBJ2-3, with 14 bases matching TRBD2. The V and J ends lost 5 bases and 4 bases, in that order; junction bases with no gene match: 8. The CDR3 is 17 residues long. Germline V gives CDR1 SGHTA, CDR2 FQGNSA. The CDR3 is CASSLRLAGGRADTQYF. The CDR3 nucleotides read TGTGCCAGCAGCCTGAGACTAGCGGGAGGGAGGGCAGATACGCAGTATTTT.

This clone appeared a single time. This chain links TRBV5-6 with TRBJ2-5; 8 nucleotides align to TRBD1. The CDR3 has 17 amino acids. The germline V gene encodes CDR1 SGHDT and CDR2 YYEEEE. Losses at the gene ends were 1 base for V and 2 bases for J; bases not matched to a gene: 10. In DNA form, the CDR3 reads TGTGCCAGCAGCTTGAGGCAAGGACAGGGTTCTCAAGAGACCCAGTACTTC. Its protein product is CASSLRQGQGSQETQYF.

The chain combines TRBV28 with TRBJ2-1, with D possibly TRBD1 on 5 matching bases. The CDR3 loop spans 16 amino acids. The germline CDR1 and CDR2 sequences are MDHEN and SYDVKM. V was shortened by 6 bases and J by 2 bases, with 17 bases between the two germline ends. CDR3 sequence reads: CASRPGHLGTYNEQFF. The CDR3 DNA is TGTGCCAGCAGGCCTGGACATTTGGGAACCTACAATGAGCAGTTCTTC. Full variable domain (remainder filled in from reference TRBV28 and TRBJ2-1): DVKVTQSSRYLVKRTGEKVFLECVQDMDHENMFWYRQDPGLGLRLIYFSYDVKMKEKGDIPEGYSVSREKKERFSLILESASTNQTSMYLCASRPGHLGTYNEQFFGPGTRLTVL.

CDR3 sequence reads: CASSARITGELFF. The CDR3 nucleotides are TGTGCCAGTAGTGCCCGAATTACCGGGGAGCTGTTTTTT. V usage is TRBV19 and J usage is TRBJ2-2; no definite D call. The germline V gene encodes CDR1 LNHDA and CDR2 SQIVND (reference sequence). With 5 bases removed from V and 5 bases from J, the gap between germline ends came to 9 bases. CDR3 length: 13 amino acids. Supplemented by reference TRBV19 and TRBJ2-2, the full variable domain reads DGGITQSPKYLFRKEGQNVTLSCEQNLNHDAMYWYRQDPGQGLRLIYYSQIVNDFQKGDIAEGYSVSREKKESFPLTVTSAQKNPTAFYLCASSARITGELFFGEGSRLTVL.

The rearrangement links TRBV7-2 to TRBJ2-4, with D possibly matching TRBD2 (6 bases). The CDR3 is made up of 15 amino acids. Germline V gives CDR1 SGHTA, CDR2 FQGNSA. V was pared by 5 bases and J by 3 bases, with 14 bases between. CDR3 protein: CASSQVVGGKNIQYF. The CDR3 DNA reads TGTGCCAGCAGCCAGGTAGTCGGGGGCAAAAACATTCAGTACTTC.

The V and J genes are TRBV19 and TRBJ2-7; D unclear. The CDR3 runs 14 residues. CDR1 is LNHDA, CDR2 SQIVND, per germline (reference sequence). Trimming cost V 5 bases and J 3 bases, with 14 bases left between them. CDR3 nucleotide sequence: TGTGCCAGTAGTCCCTCAACAGCCAGCTACGAGCAGTACTTC. Translation: CASSPSTASYEQYF.